What follows are 8 T cell receptor beta chains derived from one specimen sequenced in a study of immune characterization of retroperitoneal liposarcoma. TCRdb recomputed calls from the PCR reads with MiXCR, one row per CDR3 protein. The table lists approximately 10,000 distinct CDR3 sequences, around a third of them singletons, with over 9.5% in the top ten. The sample comprised tumor tissue. These receptors were taken from a female donor with retroperitoneal liposarcoma.

As DNA, the CDR3 is TGTGCCAGCAGTCCCATAGGGGGATCCTACAATGAGCAGTTCTTC. This gives the protein CASSPIGGSYNEQFF. This rearrangement joins TRBV7-3 to TRBJ2-1; perhaps TRBD1 as D (6 bases). Germline-derived CDR1 and CDR2 are SGHTA and FQGTGA. V was cut by 6 bases and J by 1 base, with 13 bases left in between. CDR3 length: 15 amino acids.

The chain has TRBV6-6 and TRBJ2-5; D is possibly TRBD1 or TRBD2 (5 bases each). The DNA end favors TRBJ2-1, so the J call may be wrong. Germline loops: CDR1 MNHNY, CDR2 SVGAGI (reference sequence). The CDR3 totals 15 residues. CDR3 amino acids: CAGGTNEGTLNEQFF. In nucleotides, the CDR3 is TGTGCCGGCGGAACTAATGAGGGGACGCTCAATGAGCAGTTCTTC.

The gene calls are TRBV6-1 and TRBJ2-1, with 10 bases aligning to TRBD2. Germline trimming cut 6 bases from V and 0 bases from J; bases unmatched to any gene: 11. CDR3 length equals 18 residues. CDR1 and CDR2 (germline): MNHNS, SASEGT. In nucleotides, the CDR3 is TGTGCCAGCAGGAATCTAGCGGGAGTAATTTCCTCCTACAATGAGCAGTTCTTC. Its protein product is CASRNLAGVISSYNEQFF.

The rearrangement uses TRBV6-6 and TRBJ2-3; tentative D call: TRBD2 (6 bases). Between the trimmed V and J ends, which lost 0 bases and 4 bases, there was a span of 11 bases. This CDR3 is 15 amino acids long. Germline lookup yields CDR1 MNHNY and CDR2 SVGAGI (reference sequence). The CDR3 sequence: CASSYSPWGADTQYF. The CDR3 nucleotides read TGTGCCAGCAGTTACTCCCCGTGGGGGGCAGATACGCAGTATTTT.

The CDR3 spells CASSLNPTDTQYF. In DNA form, the CDR3 reads TGTGCCAGCAGTTTAAACCCTACAGATACGCAGTATTTT. The chain joins TRBV27 to TRBJ2-3; D unclear. CDR1 and CDR2 from the germline V gene are MNHEY and SMNVEV (reference sequence). V was cut by 2 bases and J by 3 bases, with 6 bases left in between. The CDR3 loop spans 13 amino acids.

This chain connects TRBV7-8 to TRBJ1-2; no definite D call. The CDR3 loop spans 14 amino acids. The germline V and J ends were trimmed by 1 base and 8 bases, with 14 bases remaining between them. In germline, CDR1 is SGHVS, CDR2 FQNEAQ. CDR3 amino acids: CASSLVAAGWGYTF. CDR3 in DNA: TGTGCCAGCAGCTTAGTCGCGGCGGGTTGGGGCTACACCTTC.

The chain links TRBV12-3 or TRBV12-4 to TRBJ1-2, with 8 bases lining up with TRBD1. V shed 6 bases, J shed 4 bases, and the junction held 7 bases outside the gene matches. The CDR3 has 14 amino acids. This CDR3 reads CASRGQDRFYGYTF. The CDR3 DNA follows: TGTGCCAGCAGGGGACAGGATAGATTCTATGGCTACACCTTC.

J is TRBJ2-2 and V is TRBV7-6; 8 nucleotides agree with TRBD1. Germline values: CDR1 SGHVS, CDR2 FNYEAQ. The CDR3 length is 15 residues. The V gene end was trimmed by 5 bases and the J gene end by 6 bases; junction bases not matched to a gene: 8. CDR3 sequence: CASSARQGMAGELFF. The CDR3 coding sequence is TGTGCCAGCAGCGCCCGACAGGGGATGGCCGGGGAGCTGTTTTTT.